This entry lists 31 T cell receptor beta chains sequenced from one sample in a study of blood T cell repertoires in COVID-19. Data came from immunoSEQ multiplex PCR; TCRdb stores just in-frame clones and leaves some out. The repertoire holds roughly 160,000 clones, with 80% to 90% as singletons. The sample comprised peripheral blood. These receptors all come from a woman between 65 and 79 years old with COVID-19, enrolled during active disease.

This clone turned up a few times. This sequence joins TRBV6-6 and TRBJ2-7; tentatively, D is TRBD1 (5 bases). This CDR3 contains 12 residues. Germline V gene data show CDR1 as MNHNY and CDR2 as SVGAGI (reference sequence). Trimming cost V 4 bases and J 4 bases, with 8 bases left between them. The CDR3 loop is CASSSDSYEQYF. As DNA, the CDR3 is TGTGCCAGCAGTTCTGACAGTTACGAGCAGTACTTC.

About this clone: The same CDR3 is also encoded by other DNA sequences in this sample. V is TRBV28 and J is TRBJ1-5; 8 bases are a match to TRBD1. CDR3 length: 14 residues. Germline V gene data show CDR1 as MDHEN and CDR2 as SYDVKM. After removal of 5 bases from V and 4 bases from J, the junction contained 4 bases not matched to a gene. CDR3 sequence (DNA): TGTGCCAGCAGTACCCGGACAGGGAATCAGCCCCAGCATTTT. Translating gives CASSTRTGNQPQHF.

The chain combines TRBV6-1 with TRBJ1-4, with D possibly being TRBD1 (5 bases). CDR3 size: 13 residues. CDR1 is MNHNS and CDR2 is SASEGT in the germline V gene. V was shortened by 5 bases and J by 5 bases, with 9 bases between the two germline ends. CDR3 in amino acids: CASSSNRNEKLFF. DNA of the CDR3: TGTGCCAGCAGTTCTAACAGGAATGAAAAACTGTTTTTT.

CDR3 nucleotide sequence: TGTGCCAGCAGCTCGGTGGGGAGGGTCCTTAATCAGCCCCAGCATTTT. This encodes CASSSVGRVLNQPQHF. V and J are TRBV5-8 and TRBJ1-5; D gene unclear. With 3 bases removed from V and 4 bases from J, the gap between germline ends came to 17 bases. The CDR3 is 16 amino acids. Germline values: CDR1 SGHTS, CDR2 YDEGEE.

This clone was counted a few times. This sequence joins TRBV27 and TRBJ1-1; TRBD1 agrees at 8 bases. This CDR3 contains 14 residues. CDR1 and CDR2 (germline): MNHEY, SMNVEV (reference sequence). The ends lost 5 bases at V and 5 bases at J; junction bases unmatched: 7. The DNA of the CDR3 is TGTGCCAGCAGTGCCTACAGGGGGGGGACTGAAGCTTTCTTT. Translated: CASSAYRGGTEAFF.

The J gene is TRBJ2-5, the V gene TRBV10-3; TRBD2 matches 12 bases. The CDR3 is made up of 19 amino acids. From germline, CDR1 is ENHRY and CDR2 SYGVKD. J lost 1 base, V lost 10 bases, and 19 bases had no gene match. The DNA for the CDR3 is TGTGCCACCGCGCAAACTAGCGGGGGGCCGCGGGGGCCCCAAGAGACCCAGTACTTC. Its protein product is CATAQTSGGPRGPQETQYF.

The rearrangement uses TRBV10-1 and TRBJ2-3; 9 bases match TRBD2. Losses at the gene ends were 0 bases for V and 2 bases for J; bases not matched to a gene: 3. From germline, CDR1 is WNHNN and CDR2 SYGVQD (reference sequence). The CDR3 runs to 16 residues. Here the CDR3 DNA reads TGCGCCAGCAGTGAGTCTAGCGGGGGTTTCACAGATACGCAGTATTTT. Encoded protein: CASSESSGGFTDTQYF.

The V gene is TRBV5-1, the J gene TRBJ1-4; D call uncertain. In germline, CDR1 is SGHRS, CDR2 YFSETQ. The CDR3 totals 14 residues. V was trimmed by 4 bases and J by 5 bases, leaving 12 bases between them. The CDR3 sequence is CASSGRGGNEKLFF. CDR3 coding DNA: TGCGCCAGCAGCGGAAGAGGCGGGAATGAAAAACTGTTTTTT. Filled out from reference TRBV5-1 and TRBJ1-4, the complete variable domain reads KAGVTQTPRYLIKTRGQQVTLSCSPISGHRSVSWYQQTPGQGLQFLFEYFSETQRNKGNFPGRFSGRQFSNSRSEMNVSTLELGDSALYLCASSGRGGNEKLFFGSGTQLSVL.

This clone occurred a few times. This sequence joins TRBV5-1 and TRBJ1-1; 8 positions match TRBD1. CDR1 is SGHRS, CDR2 YFSETQ, per germline. This CDR3 has 15 amino acids. Trimming took 5 bases from V and 4 from J; bases not matched to a gene: 10. The CDR3 coding sequence is TGCGCCAGCAGTCCAGGGGGCACACGGGTCACTGAAGCTTTCTTT. It yields the protein CASSPGGTRVTEAFF. Filled out from reference TRBV5-1 and TRBJ1-1, the complete variable domain reads KAGVTQTPRYLIKTRGQQVTLSCSPISGHRSVSWYQQTPGQGLQFLFEYFSETQRNKGNFPGRFSGRQFSNSRSEMNVSTLELGDSALYLCASSPGGTRVTEAFFGQGTRLTVV.

This clone has a single count. This chain connects TRBV18 to TRBJ1-1; 7 bases align to TRBD1. Germline V gene sequence: CDR1 KGHSH, CDR2 LQKENI. The V gene end was trimmed by 6 bases and the J gene end by 3 bases; junction bases not matched to a gene: 7. The CDR3 is 14 residues long. The DNA of the CDR3 is TGTGCCAGCTCCGAACAGGGGAAAGACACTGAAGCTTTCTTT. It translates to CASSEQGKDTEAFF.

This clone was recorded only once. The V call is TRBV5-5, the J call TRBJ1-2; D gene ambiguous. Germline-derived CDR1 and CDR2 are SGHKS and YYEKEE (reference sequence). V shed 0 bases and J shed 4 bases, with 13 bases lying between them. The CDR3 has 15 residues. In DNA, the CDR3 is TGTGCCAGCAGCTTGGGAGGGAAGGTGATCTATGGCTACACCTTC. Amino acids: CASSLGGKVIYGYTF.

The V and J genes are TRBV20-1 and TRBJ2-2; the D gene is possibly TRBD2 (7 bases). The germline V gene encodes CDR1 DFQATT and CDR2 SNEGSKA (reference sequence). The germline V and J ends were trimmed by 3 bases and 5 bases, with 16 bases remaining between them. The CDR3 is 15 amino acids. The CDR3 nucleotides read TGCAGTGCTAGTCTGGCGGGGGCAGCTACCGGGGAGCTGTTTTTT. Translation: CSASLAGAATGELFF.

The chain has TRBV5-1 and TRBJ2-3; 8 bases align to TRBD2. Germline-derived CDR1 and CDR2 are SGHRS and YFSETQ. J was trimmed by 0 bases and V by 0 bases; bases with no gene match: 6. The CDR3 extends over 17 amino acids. CDR3 in DNA: TGCGCCAGCAGCTTGGGGGTAGCGGGGTATAGCACAGATACGCAGTATTTT. It codes for CASSLGVAGYSTDTQYF. The full variable domain, completed using reference TRBV5-1 and TRBJ2-3, is KAGVTQTPRYLIKTRGQQVTLSCSPISGHRSVSWYQQTPGQGLQFLFEYFSETQRNKGNFPGRFSGRQFSNSRSEMNVSTLELGDSALYLCASSLGVAGYSTDTQYFGPGTRLTVL.

The chain combines TRBV6-5 with TRBJ1-4; 8 nucleotides agree with TRBD1. This CDR3 is 15 amino acids long. Trimming removed 2 bases from V and 5 bases from J; junction bases left unmatched: 4. Germline V CDR1 and CDR2: MNHEY, SVGAGI. The chain's CDR3 is CASSYKTGGNEKLFF. The CDR3 DNA sequence: TGTGCCAGCAGTTACAAAACAGGGGGGAATGAAAAACTGTTTTTT.

This clone has just one count. The J gene is TRBJ1-6, the V gene TRBV30; 7 nucleotides match TRBD1. V was clipped by 4 bases and J by 9 bases; unmatched bases: 12. The CDR3 contains 15 residues. CDR1 and CDR2 (germline): GTSNPN, SVGIG (reference sequence). CDR3 bases: TGTGCCTGGACCGCTACAGGGGCTCGGGCTTCACCCCTCCACTTT. It is translated as CAWTATGARASPLHF.

This chain links TRBV11-3 with TRBJ2-3, with D possibly matching TRBD1 (6 bases). The CDR3 length is 14 residues. Germline CDR1 reads SGHNT; CDR2 reads YENEEA. Trimming removed 0 bases from V and 4 bases from J, with 8 bases in between. In DNA, the CDR3 is TGTGCCAGCAGCTTAGACAGGGGCGCAGATACGCAGTATTTT. Translating gives CASSLDRGADTQYF.

DNA for the CDR3: TGTGCCAGCAGTATCGGGGGGGCCGGGACAGATACGCAGTATTTT. Its protein product is CASSIGGAGTDTQYF. V is TRBV5-4 and J is TRBJ2-3; 8 nucleotides match TRBD2. Germline V lookup: CDR1 SGHNT, CDR2 YYREEE (reference sequence). J lost 3 bases, V lost 5 bases, and 8 bases had no gene match. The CDR3 runs 15 residues.

The V call is TRBV10-3, the J call TRBJ1-1; possibly TRBD1 for D (6 bases). The CDR3 length is 13 residues. Between the trimmed V and J ends, which lost 10 bases and 2 bases, there was a span of 14 bases. From germline, CDR1 is ENHRY and CDR2 SYGVKD. CDR3 sequence reads: CATEDGTNTEAFF. CDR3 coding DNA: TGTGCCACCGAGGACGGGACAAACACTGAAGCTTTCTTT.

This clone was counted only a few times. The chain links TRBV5-1 to TRBJ1-6, with D possibly being TRBD1 (6 bases). Looked up from germline, CDR1 is SGHRS and CDR2 is YFSETQ. Deletions cut 2 bases from V and 4 bases from J, with 10 bases between. This CDR3 comprises 15 residues. The CDR3 here is CASSFSGVYNSPLHF. CDR3 coding DNA: TGCGCCAGCAGCTTTTCAGGGGTGTATAATTCACCCCTCCACTTT.

The chain couples TRBV2 to TRBJ1-3; 9 bases fit TRBD1. Germline trimming cut 4 bases from V and 4 bases from J; bases unmatched to any gene: 2. Germline values: CDR1 SNHLY, CDR2 FYNNEI. The CDR3 length is 14 residues. CDR3 DNA sequence: TGTGCCAGCAGTGGGACAGGGGTCGGAAACACCATATATTTT. Amino acids: CASSGTGVGNTIYF.

In the case of this clone: At one boundary the junction diverges from the germline segment, which might be a read error. The chain carries TRBV4-1 and TRBJ2-5, with 7 bases lining up with TRBD1. The CDR3 is made up of 14 amino acids. CDR1 MGHRA and CDR2 YSYEKL come from the germline V gene. The CDR3 protein is CASSRGQAQEAQYF. CDR3 nucleotides: TGCGCCAGCAGCCGAGGACAGGCTCAAGAGGCCCAGTACTTC.

The CDR3 loop reads CASSPGTAGAYGYTF. The CDR3 DNA sequence: TGTGCCAGCAGCCCCGGGACAGCCGGGGCCTATGGCTACACCTTC. The rearrangement links TRBV2 to TRBJ1-2; 7 nucleotides line up with TRBD1. The CDR3 contains 15 residues. Germline-derived CDR1 and CDR2 are SNHLY and FYNNEI. V shed 6 bases and J 4 bases; nucleotides not matched to a gene: 11.

Written as DNA, the CDR3 is TGTGCCAGCAGTCGCGGTTCCACAGATACGCAGTATTTT. Translated: CASSRGSTDTQYF. The chain uses TRBV28 and TRBJ2-3; D gene ambiguous. Germline CDR1 and CDR2: MDHEN and SYDVKM. The V gene lost 5 bases and the J gene lost 2 bases, with 8 bases spanning the gap. There are 13 residues in the CDR3.

J is TRBJ2-1 and V is TRBV30; D is perhaps TRBD1 (5 bases). The CDR3 totals 14 residues. Germline loops: CDR1 GTSNPN, CDR2 SVGIG (reference sequence). Trimming cost V 5 bases and J 2 bases, with 13 bases left between them. This CDR3 reads CAWDQGPPYNEQFF. CDR3 DNA sequence: TGTGCCTGGGACCAGGGTCCCCCCTACAATGAGCAGTTCTTC.

The chain is built from TRBV7-2 and TRBJ1-4; D gene uncertain. This CDR3 region has 15 residues. V was pared by 3 bases and J by 5 bases, with 13 bases between. Germline CDR1 is SGHTA and CDR2 is FQGNSA. CDR3 protein: CASSLESNWNEKLFF. The CDR3 bases are TGTGCCAGCAGCTTGGAGTCAAATTGGAATGAAAAACTGTTTTTT. The whole variable domain, remainder taken from reference TRBV7-2 and TRBJ1-4, is GAGVSQSPSNKVTEKGKDVELRCDPISGHTALYWYRQSLGQGLEFLIYFQGNSAPDKSGLPSDRFSAERTGGSVSTLTIQRTQQEDSAVYLCASSLESNWNEKLFFGSGTQLSVL.

The CDR3 is CASSPLSERSGANVLTF. The CDR3 DNA follows: TGTGCCAGCAGCCCCCTTAGTGAGCGCTCTGGGGCCAACGTCCTGACTTTC. The chain carries TRBV9 and TRBJ2-6; D uncertain. Deletions cut 4 bases from V and 0 bases from J, with 14 bases between. CDR1 is SGDLS and CDR2 is YYNGEE in the germline V gene. The CDR3 length is 17 residues.

CDR3 protein: CASSPNTGEMNTGELFF. The CDR3, as DNA: TGTGCCAGCAGCCCCAACACAGGGGAAATGAACACCGGGGAGCTGTTTTTT. The chain joins TRBV7-6 to TRBJ2-2; 7 nucleotides line up with TRBD1. The CDR3 covers 17 residues. V trimming: 5 bases; J trimming: 1 base; junction bases outside the gene matches: 10. Germline CDR1 is SGHVS and CDR2 is FNYEAQ.

This clone has a single count. The chain combines TRBV28 with TRBJ2-3, with 7 bases fitting TRBD1. The V gene's germline CDR1 is MDHEN and CDR2 SYDVKM. CDR3 length equals 17 residues. Trimming cost V 3 bases and J 2 bases; bases outside gene matches: 11. The DNA for the CDR3 is TGTGCCAGCAGTTTGATAGGCTCGGGACAGAACACAGATACGCAGTATTTT. Protein product: CASSLIGSGQNTDTQYF.

This chain joins TRBV3-1 (or the pseudogene TRBV3-2) and TRBJ1-2, with a possible D match to TRBD1 (6 bases). Trimming removed 1 base at V and 5 bases at J, with 11 bases between. CDR3 size: 14 residues. CDR1 LGHDT and CDR2 YNNKEL come from the germline V gene (reference sequence). CDR3 in amino acids: CASSQGLQGYGYTF. CDR3 sequence (DNA): TGTGCCAGCAGCCAAGGACTACAGGGTTATGGCTACACCTTC.

This clone was recorded only once. The genes are TRBV29-1 and TRBJ1-1; D gene uncertain. V gave up 7 bases and J gave up 2 bases, with 5 bases separating them. This CDR3 is built from 10 residues. In germline, CDR1 is SQVTM, CDR2 ANQGSEA. The CDR3 is CSGGNTEAFF. The CDR3 DNA is TGCAGCGGCGGTAACACTGAAGCTTTCTTT.

The gene calls are TRBV5-4 and TRBJ2-5; 11 bases line up with TRBD2. The CDR3 totals 15 residues. Trimming at V came to 1 base and at J to 3 bases, leaving 2 bases not matched to a gene. In germline, CDR1 is SGHNT, CDR2 YYREEE (reference sequence). This CDR3 is CASSLTSGGEETQYF. The CDR3 nucleotides are TGTGCCAGCAGCTTGACTAGCGGGGGAGAAGAGACCCAGTACTTC. The variable domain in full, completed from reference TRBV5-4 and TRBJ2-5, reads ETGVTQSPTHLIKTRGQQVTLRCSSQSGHNTVSWYQQALGQGPQFIFQYYREEENGRGNFPPRFSGLQFPNYSSELNVNALELDDSALYLCASSLTSGGEETQYFGPGTRLLVL.